Listed below are T cell receptor beta chains from one sample, sequenced in a study of blood T cell repertoires in COVID-19. The assay was immunoSEQ multiplex PCR, and TCRdb's table has in-frame clones only and misses some. There are about 110,000 clones in the sample; approximately 67% occur only once, and 7.6% lies in the top ten. The sample taken for sequencing was peripheral blood. The receptor set was obtained from an older woman with acute or convalescent COVID-19. CDR3s include the opening cysteine and the closing phenylalanine or tryptophan. Fields, in order: clone size, D gene, V gene, J gene, CDR3 protein, CDR3 DNA. The D gene is left open where the match is weak. Rows may omit the clone size; those that give it use once, few, many or a size class.

.,TRBD1,TRBV7-2,TRBJ1-3,CASSFRTGAGNTIYF,TGTGCCAGCAGCTTTCGGACAGGGGCTGGAAACACCATATATTTT
.,TRBD1,TRBV30,TRBJ2-7,CAWSVPGQRSYEQYF,TGTGCCTGGAGTGTACCGGGACAGAGGTCCTACGAGCAGTACTTC
.,.,TRBV5-1,TRBJ2-1,CASREGQTYNEQFF,TGCGCCAGCAGGGAAGGACAGACCTACAATGAGCAGTTCTTC
.,.,TRBV11-2,TRBJ2-2,CASRLTDSNTGELFF,TGTGCCAGCAGGTTGACCGACTCGAACACCGGGGAGCTGTTTTTT
.,.,TRBV24-1,TRBJ1-1,CATKNVGGTEAFF,TGTGCCACCAAGAATGTAGGAGGCACTGAAGCTTTCTTT
.,.,TRBV5-1,TRBJ2-3,CASSSTETDTQYF,TGCGCCAGCAGCTCGACAGAGACAGATACGCAGTATTTT
.,TRBD1,TRBV29-1,TRBJ1-4,CSGITGEEEKLFF,TGCAGCGGAATTACAGGGGAGGAAGAAAAACTGTTTTTT
.,TRBD1,TRBV19,TRBJ1-1,CASSKFGTGEAFF,TGTGCCAGTAGTAAGTTTGGGACAGGTGAAGCTTTCTTT
.,.,TRBV7-9,TRBJ2-7,CASSLDSEQYF,TGTGCCAGCAGCCTGGACTCCGAGCAGTACTTC
.,TRBD1,TRBV7-9,TRBJ2-2,CASSRQIDRVGTGELFF,TGTGCCAGCAGCCGCCAGATTGACAGGGTAGGCACCGGGGAGCTGTTTTTT
.,TRBD1,TRBV5-5,TRBJ1-5,CASSFDRVQGQPQHF,TGTGCCAGCAGCTTCGACAGGGTTCAAGGACAGCCCCAGCATTTT
.,.,TRBV9,TRBJ2-1,CASSRGPGPYYNEQFF,TGTGCCAGCAGCAGAGGGCCCGGACCCTACTACAATGAGCAGTTCTTC
.,.,TRBV3-1/TRBV3-2,TRBJ1-6,CASQGYNRVDSPLHF,TGTGCCAGCCAAGGTTACAACAGGGTGGATTCACCCCTCCACTTT
.,TRBD2,TRBV7-3,TRBJ2-3,CASSPDPLAGGTDTQYF,TGTGCCAGCAGCCCGGACCCACTAGCGGGGGGCACAGATACGCAGTATTTT
.,.,TRBV27,TRBJ2-1,CASSWRSSYNEQFF,TGTGCCAGCAGTTGGAGATCGTCTTACAATGAGCAGTTCTTC
few,.,TRBV4-1,TRBJ2-3,CASSRWGPLMTDTQYF,TGCGCCAGCAGCCGGTGGGGGCCCCTGATGACAGATACGCAGTATTTT
.,TRBD1,TRBV7-9,TRBJ1-4,CASSLVQGDGEKLFF,TGTGCCAGCAGCTTAGTACAGGGGGATGGTGAAAAACTGTTTTTT
.,.,TRBV4-2,TRBJ1-2,CASSQGAANYGYTF,TGTGCCAGCAGCCAGGGGGCCGCTAACTATGGCTACACCTTC
.,.,TRBV27,TRBJ1-3,CASYSGNTIYF,TGTGCCAGTTACTCTGGAAACACCATATATTTT
.,.,TRBV28,TRBJ2-3,CASSLLTDTQYF,TGTGCCAGCAGTCTCCTCACAGATACGCAGTATTTT
few,TRBD1,TRBV10-3,TRBJ1-1,CAIKPGTGNTEAFF,TGTGCCATCAAACCTGGGACAGGCAACACTGAAGCTTTCTTT
.,.,TRBV10-3,TRBJ2-3,CAISRGTNTDTQYF,TGTGCCATCAGTAGGGGGACTAACACAGATACGCAGTATTTT
.,.,TRBV9,TRBJ1-1,CASSVTLTENTEAFF,TGTGCCAGCAGCGTTACACTGACAGAGAACACTGAAGCTTTCTTT
.,TRBD1,TRBV4-1,TRBJ1-5,CASSQAGGPNQPQHF,TGCGCCAGCAGCCAAGCAGGGGGCCCCAATCAGCCCCAGCATTTT
.,TRBD1,TRBV27,TRBJ2-2,CASSFRTGSKVGSGELFF,TGTGCCAGCAGTTTCCGGACAGGTTCTAAGGTCGGATCCGGGGAGCTGTTTTTT
.,.,TRBV4-3,TRBJ1-4,CASSQDPGPREKLFF,TGCGCCAGCAGCCAAGATCCAGGGCCACGTGAAAAACTGTTTTTT
.,TRBD1,TRBV6-1,TRBJ1-5,CASSEFLGGQGAQPQHF,TGTGCCAGCAGTGAATTTCTTGGGGGACAGGGTGCTCAGCCCCAGCATTTT
.,.,TRBV6-5,TRBJ1-2,CASSSVPGQPYTF,TGTGCCAGCAGTTCCGTCCCCGGACAGCCCTACACCTTC